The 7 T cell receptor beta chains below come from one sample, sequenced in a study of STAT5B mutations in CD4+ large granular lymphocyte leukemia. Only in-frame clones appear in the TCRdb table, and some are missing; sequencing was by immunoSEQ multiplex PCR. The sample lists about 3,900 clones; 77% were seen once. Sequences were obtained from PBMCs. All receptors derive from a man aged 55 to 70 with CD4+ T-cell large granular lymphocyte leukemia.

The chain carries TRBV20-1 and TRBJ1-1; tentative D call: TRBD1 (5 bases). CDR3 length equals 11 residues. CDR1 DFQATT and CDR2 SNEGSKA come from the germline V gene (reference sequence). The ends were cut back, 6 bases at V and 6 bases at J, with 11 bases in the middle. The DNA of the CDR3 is TGCAGTGCCAGGGACGGCGCTGAAGCTTTCTTT. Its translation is CSARDGAEAFF.

This CDR3 is CSVGTTGADTIYF. CDR3 DNA: TGCAGCGTGGGGACAACCGGCGCCGACACCATATATTTT. The chain joins TRBV29-1 to TRBJ1-3; a weak D match, TRBD1 (6 bases). The CDR3 is 13 residues long. Trimming removed 6 bases at V and 8 bases at J, with 17 bases between. Per germline, CDR1 SQVTM and CDR2 ANQGSEA.

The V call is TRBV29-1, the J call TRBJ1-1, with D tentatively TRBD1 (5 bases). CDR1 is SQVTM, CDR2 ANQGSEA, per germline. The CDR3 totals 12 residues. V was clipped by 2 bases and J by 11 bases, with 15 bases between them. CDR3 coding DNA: TGCAGCGTTGAAAGGGAATCGGGGCAGGCTTTCTTT. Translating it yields CSVERESGQAFF.

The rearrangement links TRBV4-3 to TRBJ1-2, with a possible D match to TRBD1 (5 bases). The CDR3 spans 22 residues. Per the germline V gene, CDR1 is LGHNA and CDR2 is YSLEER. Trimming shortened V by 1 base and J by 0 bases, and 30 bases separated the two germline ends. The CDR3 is CASSQVLSRGESGGAANYGYTF. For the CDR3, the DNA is TGCGCCAGCAGCCAAGTTTTATCGAGGGGAGAGTCCGGTGGTGCTGCTAACTATGGCTACACCTTC.

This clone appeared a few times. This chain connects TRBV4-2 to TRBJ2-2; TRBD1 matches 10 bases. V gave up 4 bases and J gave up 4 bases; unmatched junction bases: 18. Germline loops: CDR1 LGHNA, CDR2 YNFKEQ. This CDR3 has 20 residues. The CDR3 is CASSPLHFNHGTGATGELFF. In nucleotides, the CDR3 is TGTGCCAGCAGCCCTCTTCACTTCAATCACGGGACAGGGGCCACCGGGGAGCTGTTTTTT.

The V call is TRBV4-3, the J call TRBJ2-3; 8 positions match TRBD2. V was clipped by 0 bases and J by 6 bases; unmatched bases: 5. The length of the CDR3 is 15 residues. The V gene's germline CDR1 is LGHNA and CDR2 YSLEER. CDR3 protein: CASSQDGQRGDTQYF. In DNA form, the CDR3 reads TGCGCCAGCAGCCAAGACGGACAGCGGGGGGATACGCAGTATTTT.

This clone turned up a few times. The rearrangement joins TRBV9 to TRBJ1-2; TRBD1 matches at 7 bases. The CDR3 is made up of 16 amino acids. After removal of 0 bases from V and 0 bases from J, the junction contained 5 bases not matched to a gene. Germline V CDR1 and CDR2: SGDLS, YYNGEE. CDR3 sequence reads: CASSVAQDRTNYGYTF. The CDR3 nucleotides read TGTGCCAGCAGCGTAGCTCAGGACAGGACTAACTATGGCTACACCTTC.